Each of the 20 T cell receptor beta chains below was sequenced from the same sample in a study of vaccination and CD4 T cells after COVID-19. No cognate antigen is known for these TCRs. Treatment noted: roughly 11-day PBMC culture with coronavirus spike peptide pools or control peptides (ViraFEST assay). With the Oncomine TCR Beta short-read assay, DNA from cultured CD4+ T cells was sequenced. TCRdb used MiXCR to reprocess the PCR reads, holding one entry per CDR3 protein. The data hold more than 9,500 distinct CDR3 sequences, with 20% to 25% observed a single time. Here the sequenced sample was CD4+ T cells from blood, cultured in vitro, taken before SARS-CoV-2 vaccination. These TCRs come from a human donor who received a COVID-19 vaccine.

This clonotype was observed a handful of times. The chain recombines TRBV6-1 with TRBJ2-1; weak D call: TRBD2 (5 bases). The CDR3 sequence is 16 residues long. V was cut by 6 bases and J by 0 bases, with 15 bases left in between. Germline V gives CDR1 MNHNS, CDR2 SASEGT. The CDR3 coding sequence is TGTGCCAGCAGCCCCCCGACGGGGAGCTCCTACAATGAGCAGTTCTTC. Encoded protein: CASSPPTGSSYNEQFF.

Only a few counts were recorded for this clonotype. V gene TRBV12-5 combines with J gene TRBJ1-2; D ambiguous. The V gene's germline CDR1 is LGHNT and CDR2 FRNRAP. V was pared by 0 bases and J by 5 bases, with 4 bases between. This CDR3 spans 12 amino acids. CDR3 sequence reads: CASGLVGYGYTF. The CDR3 nucleotides are TGTGCTAGTGGTTTGGTCGGTTATGGCTACACCTTC.

This clonotype has just a few counts. The chain uses TRBV12-3 or TRBV12-4 and TRBJ1-1; D unclear. V lost 2 bases to trimming and J lost 3 bases, with 7 bases between them. This CDR3 spans 13 amino acids. The CDR3 DNA follows: TGTGCCAGCAGTTTAAGGAGGGACACTGAAGCTTTCTTT. This gives the protein CASSLRRDTEAFF.

This clonotype was recorded a few times. This sequence joins TRBV6-5 and TRBJ2-5; D unclear. This CDR3 contains 12 residues. The germline CDR1 and CDR2 sequences are MNHEY and SVGAGI. Trimming pared 3 bases from V and 5 bases from J, leaving 7 bases between. The CDR3 is CASSYRGETQYF. Here the CDR3 DNA reads TGTGCCAGCAGTTATCGTGGGGAGACCCAGTACTTC.

This clonotype was counted a few times. The CDR3 coding sequence is TGTGCCACCAGTGATTTGGGACAGCAATATGGCTACACCTTC. It translates to CATSDLGQQYGYTF. This rearrangement joins TRBV24-1 to TRBJ1-2; D is perhaps TRBD1 (6 bases). CDR1 KGHDR and CDR2 SFDVKD come from the germline V gene. The CDR3 runs to 14 residues. Trimming pared 0 bases from V and 5 bases from J, leaving 9 bases between.

The chain employs TRBV30 and TRBJ1-2; 8 bases agree with TRBD1. V lost 4 bases and J lost 6; bases outside the gene matches: 7. The CDR3 sequence is 13 residues long. Germline CDR1 and CDR2: GTSNPN and SVGIG (reference sequence). In nucleotides, the CDR3 is TGTGCCTGGACCTGGGACAGGTGGGATGGCTACACCTTC. Amino acids: CAWTWDRWDGYTF.

The rearrangement joins TRBV12-3 or TRBV12-4 to TRBJ2-1; no reliable D call. This CDR3 is built from 11 residues. V lost 6 bases to trimming and J lost 8 bases, with 8 bases between them. In DNA form, the CDR3 reads TGTGCCAGCAGCTTCGACGATGAGCAGTTCTTC. Translating it yields CASSFDDEQFF.

The chain recombines TRBV6-1 with TRBJ1-2; the D is unclear. Germline CDR1 and CDR2: MNHNS and SASEGT. The V end lost 7 bases, the J end lost 0 bases, and 15 bases lay between the germline ends. The CDR3 is 15 residues long. The CDR3 DNA is TGTGCCAGCAAGAAGCCGGGCGATACTAACTATGGCTACACCTTC. Translating it yields CASKKPGDTNYGYTF.

The chain is built from TRBV12-5 and TRBJ2-5; TRBD1 matches 7 bases. CDR1 is LGHNT, CDR2 FRNRAP, per germline. V trimming: 0 bases; J trimming: 4 bases; junction bases outside the gene matches: 20. The CDR3 has 20 residues. The CDR3 DNA sequence: TGTGCTAGTGGTTTGGTACCCCTCTTGAAACCGTCGACAGGGCTAGAGACCCAGTACTTC. This sequence encodes CASGLVPLLKPSTGLETQYF. Full variable domain (outside the CDR3, taken from reference TRBV12-5 and TRBJ2-5): DARVTQTPRHKVTEMGQEVTMRCQPILGHNTVFWYRQTMMQGLELLAYFRNRAPLDDSGMPKDRFSAEMPDATLATLKIQPSEPRDSAVYFCASGLVPLLKPSTGLETQYFGPGTRLLVL.

This clonotype was found a few times. The chain uses TRBV7-3 and TRBJ2-7, with 8 positions matching TRBD1. The germline V gene has CDR1 SGHTA and CDR2 FQGTGA. The CDR3 has 16 amino acids. V lost 2 bases to trimming and J lost 5 bases; unmatched junction nucleotides: 11. The CDR3 DNA follows: TGTGCCAGCAGCTTATTCGGGGACAGGTCCCCTGACGAGCAGTACTTC. This gives the protein CASSLFGDRSPDEQYF. The entire variable domain, with the rest obtained from reference TRBV7-3 and TRBJ2-7, is as follows: GAGVSQTPSNKVTEKGKYVELRCDPISGHTALYWYRQSLGQGPEFLIYFQGTGAADDSGLPNDRFFAVRPEGSVSTLKIQRTERGDSAVYLCASSLFGDRSPDEQYFGPGTRLTVT.

V usage is TRBV28 and J usage is TRBJ2-7; 9 bases match TRBD1. Germline V gene lookup returns CDR1 MDHEN and CDR2 SYDVKM. This CDR3 contains 13 residues. J was trimmed by 3 bases and V by 6 bases; bases with no gene match: 3. As DNA, the CDR3 is TGTGCCAGCAGACAGGGGGCGCGCTACGAGCAGTACTTC. Protein: CASRQGARYEQYF.

By frequency in the sample, this clonotype is medium-sized. This chain uses TRBV7-2 with TRBJ1-5, with unresolved D. The CDR3 covers 16 residues. V lost 3 bases, J lost 0 bases, and 12 bases lay in between. Looked up from germline, CDR1 is SGHTA and CDR2 is FQGNSA. CDR3 DNA: TGTGCCAGCAGCTTGCGCCCAGCCCTTAGCAATCAGCCCCAGCATTTT. The encoded protein is CASSLRPALSNQPQHF.

CDR3 residues: CASSSGVQGYTF. As DNA, the CDR3 is TGTGCCAGCAGCTCGGGAGTGCAAGGCTACACCTTC. The V call is TRBV11-3, the J call TRBJ1-2; D is undetermined. Germline CDR1 is SGHNT and CDR2 is YENEEA. The ends were cut back, 4 bases at V and 8 bases at J, with 11 bases in the middle. This CDR3 spans 12 amino acids.

This clonotype has a handful of counts. J is TRBJ2-5 and V is TRBV7-6; 9 bases are shared with TRBD2. J was trimmed by 2 bases and V by 7 bases; bases with no gene match: 8. CDR3 size: 15 residues. The germline gives CDR1 SGHVS, CDR2 FNYEAQ. In DNA, the CDR3 is TGTGCCAGCAAATCTCAGGGACTAGCACAAGAGACCCAGTACTTC. It yields the protein CASKSQGLAQETQYF.

This clonotype was recorded a few times. This chain uses TRBV6-1 with TRBJ1-1, with a tentative D call TRBD1 (5 bases). Germline lookup yields CDR1 MNHNS and CDR2 SASEGT. V was clipped by 6 bases and J by 1 base, with 12 bases between them. This CDR3 contains 14 residues. The CDR3 nucleotides read TGTGCCAGCAGGACGGGACGCTCGAACACTGAAGCTTTCTTT. Protein product: CASRTGRSNTEAFF.

This clonotype was detected only a few times. The chain joins TRBV7-9 to TRBJ1-2; the D gene is possibly TRBD1 (5 bases). The CDR3 covers 13 residues. From germline, CDR1 is SEHNR and CDR2 FQNEAQ (reference sequence). Trimming shortened V by 4 bases and J by 6 bases, and 12 bases separated the two germline ends. The DNA for the CDR3 is TGTGCCAGCAGCTCCCATCAGGGAGATGGCTACACCTTC. Translating it yields CASSSHQGDGYTF.

This clonotype was picked up a small number of times. The V gene is TRBV27, the J gene TRBJ2-2, with 7 bases identical to TRBD1. Germline values: CDR1 MNHEY, CDR2 SMNVEV (reference sequence). The CDR3 contains 14 residues. V was clipped by 6 bases and J by 7 bases; unmatched bases: 8. In nucleotides, the CDR3 is TGTGCCAGCAGAGTGGGACAGTCTGGCGGGGAGCTGTTTTTT. This codes for CASRVGQSGGELFF.

This clonotype showed up just a few times. The rearrangement uses TRBV14 and TRBJ1-6; D remains ambiguous. The CDR3 is made up of 15 amino acids. V gave up 1 base and J gave up 5 bases, with 9 bases separating them. The V gene's germline CDR1 is SGHDN and CDR2 FVKESK. The CDR3 DNA is TGTGCCAGCAGCCAAGTATCAGTTAATAATTCACCCCTCCACTTT. This encodes CASSQVSVNNSPLHF.

This clonotype was seen more than once but under ten times. The chain couples TRBV12-3 or TRBV12-4 to TRBJ1-5; D call uncertain. The CDR3 consists of 15 residues. Trimming took 3 bases from V and 6 from J, leaving 15 bases between them. The CDR3 DNA reads as TGTGCCAGCAGTTTCAGCGGCAGTCCTGTTCAGCCCCAGCATTTT. Encoded protein: CASSFSGSPVQPQHF.

This clonotype is categorized as medium-sized. The chain links TRBV7-3 to TRBJ1-1; TRBD1 matches 10 bases. From germline, CDR1 is SGHTA and CDR2 FQGTGA. The length of the CDR3 is 15 residues. The V and J ends lost 5 bases and 6 bases, in that order; junction bases with no gene match: 9. The DNA for the CDR3 is TGTGCCAGCAGCCTAAGGGGGACAGGGGAGGCTGAAGCTTTCTTT. Its translation is CASSLRGTGEAEAFF.